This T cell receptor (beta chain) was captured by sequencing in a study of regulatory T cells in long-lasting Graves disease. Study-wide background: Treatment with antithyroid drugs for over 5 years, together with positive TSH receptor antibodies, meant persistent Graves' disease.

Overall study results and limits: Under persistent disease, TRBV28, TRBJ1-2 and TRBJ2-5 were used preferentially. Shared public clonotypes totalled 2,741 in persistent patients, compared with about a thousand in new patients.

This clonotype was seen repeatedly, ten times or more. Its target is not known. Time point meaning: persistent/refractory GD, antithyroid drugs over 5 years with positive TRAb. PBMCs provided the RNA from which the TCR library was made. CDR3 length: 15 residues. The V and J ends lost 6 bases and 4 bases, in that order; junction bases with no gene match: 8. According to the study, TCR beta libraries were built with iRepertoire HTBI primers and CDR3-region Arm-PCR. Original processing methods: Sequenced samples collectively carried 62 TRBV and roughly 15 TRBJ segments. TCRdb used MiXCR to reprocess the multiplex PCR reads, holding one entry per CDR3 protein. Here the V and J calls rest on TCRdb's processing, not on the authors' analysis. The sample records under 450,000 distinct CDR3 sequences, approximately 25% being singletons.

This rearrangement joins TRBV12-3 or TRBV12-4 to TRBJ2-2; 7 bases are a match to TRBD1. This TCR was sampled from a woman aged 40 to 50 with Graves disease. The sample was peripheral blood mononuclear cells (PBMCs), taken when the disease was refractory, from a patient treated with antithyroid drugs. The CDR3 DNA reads TGTGCCAGCAGACGGGGACAGCTAATCACCGGGGAGCTGTTTTTT. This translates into CASRRGQLITGELFF.